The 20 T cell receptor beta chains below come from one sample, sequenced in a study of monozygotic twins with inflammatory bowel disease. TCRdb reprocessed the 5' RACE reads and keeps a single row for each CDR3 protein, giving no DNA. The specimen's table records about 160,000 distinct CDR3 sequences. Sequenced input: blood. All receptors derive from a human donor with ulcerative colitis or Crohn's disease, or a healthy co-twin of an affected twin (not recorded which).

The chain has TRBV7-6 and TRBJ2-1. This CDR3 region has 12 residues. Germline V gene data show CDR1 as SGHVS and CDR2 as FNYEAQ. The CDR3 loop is CASSLVEFEQFF. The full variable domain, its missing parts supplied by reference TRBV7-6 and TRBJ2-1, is GAGVSQSPRYKVTKRGQDVALRCDPISGHVSLYWYRQALGQGPEFLTYFNYEAQQDKSGLPNDRFSAERPEGSISTLTIQRTEQRDSAMYRCASSLVEFEQFFGPGTRLTVL.

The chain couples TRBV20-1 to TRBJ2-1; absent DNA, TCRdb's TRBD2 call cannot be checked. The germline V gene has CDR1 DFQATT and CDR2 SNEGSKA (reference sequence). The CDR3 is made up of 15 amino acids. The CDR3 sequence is CSATGLAGGRNEQFF.

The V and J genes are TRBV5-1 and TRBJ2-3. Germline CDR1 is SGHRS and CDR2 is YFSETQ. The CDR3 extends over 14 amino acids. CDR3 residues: CASSSLNPTDTQYF.

CDR3 loop: CASSPRGPDTQYF. The gene calls are TRBV7-9 and TRBJ2-3. Germline V lookup: CDR1 SEHNR, CDR2 FQNEAQ (reference sequence). The CDR3 consists of 13 residues.

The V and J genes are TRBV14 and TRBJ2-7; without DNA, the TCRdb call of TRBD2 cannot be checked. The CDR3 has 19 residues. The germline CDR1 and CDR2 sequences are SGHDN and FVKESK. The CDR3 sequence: CASSQVAAGSAWASYEQYF.

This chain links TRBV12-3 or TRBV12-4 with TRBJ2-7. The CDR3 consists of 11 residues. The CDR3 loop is CASSDVYEQYF.

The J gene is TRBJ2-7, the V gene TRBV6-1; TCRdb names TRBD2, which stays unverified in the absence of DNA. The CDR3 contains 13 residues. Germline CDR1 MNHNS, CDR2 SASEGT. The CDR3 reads CASSAAFPYEQYF.

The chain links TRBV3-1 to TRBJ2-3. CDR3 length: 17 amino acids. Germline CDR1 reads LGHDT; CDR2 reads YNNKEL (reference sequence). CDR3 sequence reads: CASSQEGWRVSTDTQYF.

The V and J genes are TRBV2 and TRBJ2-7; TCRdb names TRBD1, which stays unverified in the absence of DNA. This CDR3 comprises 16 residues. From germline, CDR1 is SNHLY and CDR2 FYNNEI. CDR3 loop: CASSEGLSGQGDEQYF.

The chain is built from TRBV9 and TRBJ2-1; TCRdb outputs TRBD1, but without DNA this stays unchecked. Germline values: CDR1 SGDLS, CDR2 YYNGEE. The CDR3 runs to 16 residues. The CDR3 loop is CASSTYRGDTYNEQFF.

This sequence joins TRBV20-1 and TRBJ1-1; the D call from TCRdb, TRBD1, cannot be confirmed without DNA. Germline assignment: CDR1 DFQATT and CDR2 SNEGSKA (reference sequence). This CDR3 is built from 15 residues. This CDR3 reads CSARGLGVANTEAFF.

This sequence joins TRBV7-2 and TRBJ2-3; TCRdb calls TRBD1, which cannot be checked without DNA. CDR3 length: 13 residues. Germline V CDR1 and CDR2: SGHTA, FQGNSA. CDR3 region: CASSSLLSDTQYF. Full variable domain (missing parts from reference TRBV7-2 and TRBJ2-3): GAGVSQSPSNKVTEKGKDVELRCDPISGHTALYWYRQSLGQGLEFLIYFQGNSAPDKSGLPSDRFSAERTGGSVSTLTIQRTQQEDSAVYLCASSSLLSDTQYFGPGTRLTVL.

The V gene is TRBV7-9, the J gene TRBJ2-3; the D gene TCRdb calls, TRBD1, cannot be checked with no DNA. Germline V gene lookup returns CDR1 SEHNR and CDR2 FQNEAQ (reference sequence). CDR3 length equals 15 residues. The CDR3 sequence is CASSVGQGSTDTQYF.

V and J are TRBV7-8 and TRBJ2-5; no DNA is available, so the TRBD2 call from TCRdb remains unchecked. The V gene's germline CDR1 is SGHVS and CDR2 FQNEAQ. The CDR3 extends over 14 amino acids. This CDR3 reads CASSPGARRETQYF.

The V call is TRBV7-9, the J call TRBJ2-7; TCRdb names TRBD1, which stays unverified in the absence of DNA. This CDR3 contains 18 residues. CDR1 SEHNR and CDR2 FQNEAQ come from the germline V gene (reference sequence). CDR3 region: CASSLDSWGRSSSYEQYF.

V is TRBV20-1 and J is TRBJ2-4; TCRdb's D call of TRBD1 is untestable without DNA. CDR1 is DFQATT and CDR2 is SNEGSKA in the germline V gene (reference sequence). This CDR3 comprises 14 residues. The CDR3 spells CSARDVQGSNIQYF.

The CDR3 protein is CASSRGLAGETGELFF. The V gene is TRBV18, the J gene TRBJ2-2; TCRdb's D gene call, TRBD2, goes unchecked for lack of DNA. Germline values: CDR1 KGHSH, CDR2 LQKENI. The CDR3 has 16 residues.

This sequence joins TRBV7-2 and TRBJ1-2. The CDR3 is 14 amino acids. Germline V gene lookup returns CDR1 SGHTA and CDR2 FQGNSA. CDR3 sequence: CASSRPTRNYGYTF. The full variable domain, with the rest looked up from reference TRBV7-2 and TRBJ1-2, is GAGVSQSPSNKVTEKGKDVELRCDPISGHTALYWYRQSLGQGLEFLIYFQGNSAPDKSGLPSDRFSAERTGGSVSTLTIQRTQQEDSAVYLCASSRPTRNYGYTFGSGTRLTVV.

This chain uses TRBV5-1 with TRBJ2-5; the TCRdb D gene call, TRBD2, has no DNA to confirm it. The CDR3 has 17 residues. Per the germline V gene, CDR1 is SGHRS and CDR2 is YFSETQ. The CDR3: CASSLAATSGGKETQYF.

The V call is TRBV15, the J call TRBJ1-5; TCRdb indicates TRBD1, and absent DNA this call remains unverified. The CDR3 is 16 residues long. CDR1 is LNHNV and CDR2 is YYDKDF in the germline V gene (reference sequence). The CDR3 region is CATSREEVGRGEPQHF. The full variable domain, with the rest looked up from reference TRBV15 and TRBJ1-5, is DAMVIQNPRYQVTQFGKPVTLSCSQTLNHNVMYWYQQKSSQAPKLLFHYYDKDFNNEADTPDNFQSRRPNTSFCFLDIRSPGLGDTAMYLCATSREEVGRGEPQHFGDGTRLSIL.